This T cell receptor beta chain originates from a study of blood T cell repertoires in COVID-19. As for the study in general: Material from acute and convalescent COVID-19 was sourced from the United States, Italy and Spain. PBMCs, B-cell-depleted T cells, or T cells provided the cDNA or gDNA that made up the material.

As handled by the study authors: Amplifying reference gene primers gave estimates of nucleated cell counts. Assay: immunoSEQ multiplex PCR; the TCRdb copy retains only in-frame clones and omits some. The DNA gave D and trimming, while V, J and clone size come from that table. The sample lists under 95,000 clones; over 70% were seen once. The germline V and J ends were trimmed by 2 bases and 5 bases, with 16 bases remaining between them. The CDR3 is made up of 14 amino acids. Germline assignment: CDR1 GTSNPN and CDR2 SVGIG (reference sequence). This rearrangement joins TRBV30 to TRBJ2-7; the D gene is possibly TRBD2 (6 bases). The sample consisted of peripheral blood. The TCR comes from a man between 45 and 60 years old with acute or convalescent COVID-19. DNA for the CDR3: TGTGCCTGGAGTACGGGGGTGGGTAGCGACGAGCAGTACTTC. It encodes CAWSTGVGSDEQYF.